Here is one TCR beta chain with its context. Antigen: not known. This entry comes from a study of cytomegalovirus exposure and HLA in healthy donors. Study in general: T cells numbering around 190 million yielded some 100 million unique TCR beta sequences in an earlier analysis. Findings and caveats of the study: Near-uniform donor sequencing depth was presumed by presence/absence analyses. CMV serostatus alone was available as immune exposure information. Data from an earlier analysis indicated that most TCR beta V segments were productive either about 87% or about 30% of the time.

A multiplex PCR was run with 60 Vbeta primers and 13 Jbeta primers. Profiled with immunoSEQ multiplex PCR; TCRdb holds only in-frame clones, not every one. The sample has around 170,000 clones, over 65% seen once. The V segment lost 10 bases and the J segment 6 bases; nucleotides outside the gene matches: 4. The CDR3 totals 12 residues. The germline V gene has CDR1 MNHEY and CDR2 SVGAGI. This clonotype was obtained from a man between 18 and 29 years old in good health and CMV-seronegative. The sequenced sample consisted of PBMCs. The rearrangement joins TRBV6-5 to TRBJ2-3; 10 positions agree with TRBD2. CDR3 region: CATSGSLDTQYF. CDR3 DNA sequence: TGTGCCACTAGCGGGAGCCTCGATACGCAGTATTTT.